This TCR beta chain was recorded in a study of cytomegalovirus exposure and HLA in healthy donors (dated by TCRdb to between 2016 and 2019). Regarding the study in general: In an earlier analysis of under 600 of the donors, 250 to 350 Gb of sequence data and approximately 100 million unique TCR beta sequences from roughly 180 million T cells were reported. Every discovery cohort repertoire had been produced on one sequencing platform. The number of typed donors differed by locus: about 620-630 for A, B, C, DRB1 and DQB1; some 500 for DQA1; over 600 for DPA1; and around 470 for DPB1. Along with the roughly 670-subject first cohort, a separate validation cohort of around 120 different subjects was used. Rather than drawing on any new phenotypic data, the later analysis identified candidate immune exposures from TCR beta sequences and the way those sequences occurred across donors. A later analysis re-examined previously published TCR beta repertoires from about 670 donors and added high-resolution HLA genotyping to investigate patterns of TCR occurrence. The study aimed to test whether signatures of past pathogen exposure could be identified by cataloging public T cell receptors. An early release covering more than 500 HLA-typed donors comprised around 300 gigabases of sequencing data and tens of millions of unique TCR sequences. A handful of DR-DQ haplotypes were treated as single units for association and clustering because of strong linkage in the cohort. Both class I and class II loci were covered by HLA typing, at four-digit resolution. High-throughput TCR immunosequencing, statistical association of individual TCRs with disease status, and machine learning were combined to predict cytomegalovirus infection status. Of the approximately 400 genotyped donors, 75% to 85% were placed in the genetic ancestry cluster associated with self-reported Caucasian donors. Across some 400 genotyped donors of the cohort, an average of roughly 250,000 unique TCR beta nucleotide sequences per donor were sequenced, and 15% to 20% of those sequences were non-productive. An earlier analysis of around 640 of the donors used high-throughput TCR beta sequencing to judge whether each TCR beta V gene segment behaved as functional or pseudogenic. Genome-wide SNP genotypes for about three fifths of the roughly 700 donors were used in a later genetic analysis, which treated that subset as a discovery cohort. Donor age, sex, ethnicity and CMV serostatus were compiled alongside the repertoire data. The T cell repertoires of several hundred subjects were profiled by immunosequencing and related to cytomegalovirus serostatus. Beyond this particular receptor, the publication reports: Only TCR beta chains were sequenced in this cohort, and the absence of alpha or paired-chain data limited detectable features. A cluster of highly shared sequence variants was judged likely to be a technical artifact of the sequencing pipeline. Linkage disequilibrium might explain the correlated functional status among segregating V segments, but an unknown experimental factor could not be ruled out. In a later analysis, the rate of TCR association differed among HLA loci, with DRB1 alleles having the most associated TCRs and HLA-C alleles having the fewest. According to a later genetic analysis, donors in an Asian-associated ancestry cluster had fewer N-insertions in productive TCRs than the roughly 700-donor mean. The only immune exposure information available for the cohort was CMV serostatus. An association between a missense DCLRE1C variant and V-gene and J-gene trimming of TCR beta chains was found in a later genetic analysis and replicated in an independent cohort. Because some donors lacked HLA typing at each locus, the association tests relied only on the typed subset. It was suggested by the authors that the approach could potentially be generalized to other disease states and immunological phenotypes. A further reported finding was that TCR beta sequences accurately predicted the HLA-A and HLA-B alleles for most subjects in the first cohort. The 87-base-pair reads could not distinguish some IMGT-functional V segments, including TRBV6-2 and TRBV6-3, so those segments were excluded. Several of the top co-occurrence clusters appeared to be linked to parvovirus B19, influenza, CMV and Epstein-Barr virus, according to a later analysis. In a later analysis, most CMV-associated TCR beta chains were found to appear HLA-restricted, with HLA associations seemingly driven largely by CMV exposure. The study listed 164 TCR beta chains as associated with cytomegalovirus. Presence/absence analyses assumed roughly uniform sequencing depth across donors, an assumption that may not hold. The classifier was reported to diagnose cytomegalovirus status with high specificity and sensitivity in both the original cohort and the validation cohort. In a later analysis, HLA-associated TCR beta chains showed more clonal expansion and lower generation probabilities than non-associated chains that were equally common. In vitro tests confirmed that three of the cytomegalovirus-associated TCR beta chains recognize cytomegalovirus antigens. The earlier analysis of a few hundred of the donors excluded roughly 16 rarely observed V segments, including chromosome 9 orphons, because counts were too low. Assigning TCR associations to individual alleles was difficult when HLA alleles, especially DR and DQ, strongly co-occurred. In an earlier analysis of approximately 590 of the donors, most TCR beta V segments were observed in productive rearrangements about 87% or about 30% of the time, broadly matching IMGT annotations. In a later analysis, around 17,000 TCR beta sequences were associated with specific HLA alleles at a false discovery rate of 0.05. Most TCR sequences were seen in very few donors, while some public TCRs were found in many individuals.

In total, more than 500 healthy bone marrow donors made up the cohort. Cohort members were all nominally healthy when sampled, although unrecorded immune exposures were likely present. The donor was CMV seronegative and belonged to the group of 320 or so seronegative cohort members. A peripheral blood sample was collected from each donor, and TCR beta sequencing was performed on peripheral blood mononuclear cells. The Qiagen DNeasy Blood Extraction Kit was used to extract genomic DNA from the blood cell samples. The method was the immunoSEQ multiplex PCR assay. A mixture of 60 forward primers for TCR Vbeta segments and 13 reverse primers for TCR Jbeta segments was used in the multiplex PCR. The CDR3 region of rearranged TCR beta genes was amplified from genomic DNA by a multiplex PCR assay. The Illumina HiSeq System was used to sequence the amplified TCR beta libraries as 87-base-pair reads. As for the original processing: In a later analysis, some 80 million unique TCR beta chains were counted across the roughly 670 repertoires, and roughly 10 million of these chains were shared by at least two donors. To remove PCR and sequencing errors, raw reads were error-corrected and collapsed into unique sequences using a nearest-neighbor algorithm that merged closely related sequences. CDR3 sequences were aligned to IMGT reference sequences to assign V, D and J gene segments. For a sequence to be retained, a match of at least six nucleotides was required to both a V gene segment and a J gene segment. Rearrangements were called productive when the CDR3 lacked stop codons and stayed in frame with V and J; all others were non-productive. Following IMGT convention, CDR3 was defined as the stretch from the second conserved V-encoded cysteine up to the conserved J-encoded phenylalanine. In an earlier analysis of roughly 580 of the donors, sequences lacking an unambiguous match to a single V gene segment were excluded. In an earlier analysis of 587 of the donors, V segments were called functional above 56.7% productive rearrangements and were called segregating when the between-donor standard deviation exceeded 5%. To diagnose cytomegalovirus status from the catalog of TCR beta chain sequences, a statistical classification framework was built. A later analysis assigned V and J genes by comparing TCR nucleotide sequences with IMGT/GENE-DB human TR gene sequences. Using the TCRdist pipeline, a later analysis assigned CDR3 sequences along with most-parsimonious VDJ recombination scenarios. A later analysis defined each TCR beta chain by its CDR3 amino acid sequence plus V-gene family, and excluded reads lacking a unique V-gene family. As a way to deal with suspected cross-contamination and a sequencing artifact, a later analysis dropped 450 to 600 nucleotide sequences that were highly shared and had low generation probability. A later analysis calculated a clonal expansion index for each public chain from normalized within-repertoire ranks of inferred template counts. A later analysis computed generation probabilities with a VDJ recombination model fitted to out-of-frame rearrangements, and checked the results against IGoR. Hypergeometric tests were used in a later analysis to score TCR-TCR, TCR-HLA and TCR-CMV co-occurrence, with a repertoire-size bias correction applied to the TCR pairs. To estimate false discovery rates, a later analysis permuted the HLA or CMV assignments 20 times. In a later analysis, co-occurring TCRs were grouped with DBSCAN, and TCRdist sequence similarity was added when clustering was performed within HLA-allele-positive subsets. Repertoires with fewer than 30,000 or more than 120,000 public chains were left out of co-occurrence clustering, as were five repertoires with anomalous nucleotide sharing. The table comes from immuneACCESS by way of TCRdb, which keeps in-frame sequences with V and J called. Part of the clones is missing from these tables; in studies checked, under half for an unresolved V gene and the rest for unknown reasons. V and J calls and clone size follow that table, whereas D and trimming were derived from the DNA. The sample includes about 140,000 clones, with about 80% observed a single time. Roughly 1.9% of the sample is held by the ten biggest clonotypes.

To note about this clone: The antigen it binds to is not known. Within one base of it there is no much larger clone, and no base qualities were kept.

The CDR3 contains 16 residues, cysteine and phenylalanine counted. Only the CDR3 region is kept as DNA, spanning 48 bases read in frame from base 1. For this chain, trimming is 7 bases at the V end and 3 bases at the J end, and the number of junction bases without a gene match is 9. Taken from the germline V gene, the CDR1 and CDR2 loops are SNHLY and FYNNEI. The clonotype was recovered from a man between 40 and 49 years old in good health and CMV-seronegative. The specimen sequenced was PBMCs. Rearrangement joined TRBV2 to TRBJ2-3, with 11 bases in between that match TRBD1. In nucleotides, the sequence is TGTGCCAGCACCAGAGGGACAGGGGGTGGGACAGATACGCAGTATTTT. Its product reads: CASTRGTGGGTDTQYF.